One sample yielded the 14 T cell receptor beta chains listed below, sequenced in a study of T cell responses to AZD1222 COVID-19 vaccine (dated by TCRdb to the early 2020s). The time point label here, explained by the study, means: about 28 days (+/-7) after the second vaccine dose. Libraries were built with the immunoSEQ multiplex PCR assay. This immuneACCESS table, as held by TCRdb, lists in-frame sequences with V and J called but not all clones. Of the missing ones, under half trace to an unresolved V gene in checked studies; the others have no known cause. Recorded for this sample are around 89,000 clones; approximately 91% of them occurred a single time. Just over 5.5% of the sample is held by the ten biggest clonotypes. Sequencing was performed on peripheral blood, taken 28 days after the second AZD1222 dose. All receptors come from an adult who received the AZD1222 COVID-19 vaccine.

This chain uses TRBV5-6 with TRBJ1-6; D remains unclear. The V gene lost 2 bases and the J gene lost 5 bases, with 14 bases spanning the gap. Germline CDR1 SGHDT, CDR2 YYEEEE. The CDR3 extends over 16 amino acids. CDR3 bases: TGTGCCAGCAGCTTCGATTGGGTGGGGAATAATTCACCCCTCCACTTT. Amino acids: CASSFDWVGNNSPLHF.

The chain combines TRBV4-1 with TRBJ2-7, with a weak D call TRBD2 (6 bases). V lost 5 bases to trimming and J lost 3 bases, with 11 bases between them. The germline V gene encodes CDR1 MGHRA and CDR2 YSYEKL. The CDR3 consists of 13 residues. The CDR3 region is CASSKGTLYEQYF. The CDR3 DNA sequence: TGCGCCAGCAGCAAGGGGACTCTCTACGAGCAGTACTTC.

This chain uses TRBV5-5 with TRBJ1-2, with 10 bases matching TRBD1. V shed 3 bases and J 8 bases; nucleotides not matched to a gene: 10. This CDR3 has 15 amino acids. Per the germline V gene, CDR1 is SGHKS and CDR2 is YYEKEE (reference sequence). The CDR3 loop is CASSSWTGGAEGYTF. CDR3 DNA: TGTGCCAGCAGCTCGTGGACAGGGGGGGCGGAGGGCTACACCTTC.

The chain uses TRBV7-9 and TRBJ2-7, with a weak D call TRBD2 (5 bases). Deletions cut 7 bases from V and 5 bases from J, with 21 bases between. Germline V gene data show CDR1 as SEHNR and CDR2 as FQNEAQ (reference sequence). The CDR3 consists of 15 residues. Here the CDR3 reads CASTPDMGEEDEQYF. The CDR3 nucleotides read TGTGCCAGCACCCCCGATATGGGCGAGGAGGACGAGCAGTACTTC. Full variable domain (rest looked up from reference TRBV7-9 and TRBJ2-7): DTGVSQNPRHKITKRGQNVTFRCDPISEHNRLYWYRQTLGQGPEFLTYFQNEAQLEKSRLLSDRFSAERPKGSFSTLEIQRTEQGDSAMYLCASTPDMGEEDEQYFGPGTRLTVT.

The rearrangement joins TRBV4-1 to TRBJ1-2; 8 bases align to TRBD1. Germline CDR1 and CDR2: MGHRA and YSYEKL. The CDR3 consists of 14 residues. V shed 4 bases, J shed 5 bases, and the junction held 6 bases outside the gene matches. CDR3 bases: TGCGCCAGCAGCCTGGGGACAGGAAATTATGGCTACACCTTC. It translates to CASSLGTGNYGYTF.

The chain links TRBV3-1 (or the pseudogene TRBV3-2) to TRBJ1-2; a possible D gene is TRBD1 (5 bases). Trimming shortened V by 2 bases and J by 4 bases, and 14 bases separated the two germline ends. The CDR3 sequence is 15 residues long. Germline values: CDR1 LGHDT, CDR2 YNNKEL (reference sequence). The CDR3 loop reads CASSQPQQVGYGYTF. The CDR3 region has the DNA TGTGCCAGCAGCCAACCGCAACAGGTGGGCTATGGCTACACCTTC.

V and J are TRBV2 and TRBJ2-1, with 9 nucleotides matching TRBD2. V shed 6 bases, J shed 4 bases, and the junction held 7 bases outside the gene matches. The germline CDR1 and CDR2 sequences are SNHLY and FYNNEI. This CDR3 spans 15 amino acids. As DNA, the CDR3 is TGTGCCAGCAGCCTAAGCGGGGGGTCTTACAATGAGCAGTTCTTC. This encodes CASSLSGGSYNEQFF.

This chain connects TRBV24-1 to TRBJ1-2; D possibly corresponds to TRBD1 (5 bases). Germline CDR1 KGHDR, CDR2 SFDVKD. The CDR3 length is 14 residues. The germline V and J ends were trimmed by 4 bases and 4 bases, with 12 bases remaining between them. The CDR3 region is CATSEGRGIYGYTF. CDR3 nucleotides: TGTGCCACCAGTGAGGGGCGAGGAATCTATGGCTACACCTTC.

The gene calls are TRBV4-2 and TRBJ1-1; no definite D call. CDR3 length equals 13 residues. Germline assignment: CDR1 LGHNA and CDR2 YNFKEQ. Trimming cost V 1 base and J 8 bases, with 11 bases left between them. The CDR3 bases are TGTGCCAGCAGCCAAGCCCCGGGGAAAGAAGCTTTCTTT. Residues: CASSQAPGKEAFF.

The rearrangement uses TRBV5-1 and TRBJ1-1; 9 positions match TRBD1. The CDR3 is 14 amino acids. Germline V gene lookup returns CDR1 SGHRS and CDR2 YFSETQ. V shed 4 bases, J shed 4 bases, and the junction held 5 bases outside the gene matches. In DNA form, the CDR3 reads TGCGCCAGCAGCATAACAGGGGGCCTCACTGAAGCTTTCTTT. Translating it yields CASSITGGLTEAFF.

The count of this clone is one. This rearrangement joins TRBV9 to TRBJ1-1; TRBD1 agrees at 8 bases. V gave up 2 bases and J gave up 1 base; unmatched junction bases: 1. The CDR3 is 14 residues long. The germline CDR1 and CDR2 sequences are SGDLS and YYNGEE. CDR3: CASSVGQGNTEAFF. CDR3 nucleotides: TGTGCCAGCAGCGTCGGACAGGGGAACACTGAAGCTTTCTTT.

This clone has just a few counts. The chain links TRBV4-1 to TRBJ2-4, with a tentative D call TRBD1 (6 bases). The germline gives CDR1 MGHRA, CDR2 YSYEKL. V lost 0 bases and J lost 8, with 17 bases in between. The CDR3 loop spans 16 amino acids. CDR3 region: CASSQEGAGAGDIQYF. CDR3 coding DNA: TGCGCCAGCAGCCAAGAGGGGGCAGGGGCTGGGGACATTCAGTACTTC.

This chain links TRBV12-3 or TRBV12-4 with TRBJ2-5, with D possibly matching TRBD2 (6 bases). This CDR3 is built from 12 residues. Trimming left V 6 bases short and J 4 bases short, with 9 bases between. The CDR3 coding sequence is TGTGCCAGCAGGGGAGGTGGAGAGACCCAGTACTTC. It is translated as CASRGGGETQYF.

This rearrangement joins TRBV30 to TRBJ1-2; 8 nucleotides align to TRBD1. The germline V gene encodes CDR1 GTSNPN and CDR2 SVGIG (reference sequence). V shed 3 bases and J 8 bases; nucleotides not matched to a gene: 8. The CDR3 totals 13 residues. The CDR3 here is CAWRAQGARGYTF. The CDR3 DNA sequence: TGTGCCTGGAGGGCCCAGGGGGCTCGAGGCTACACCTTC. Full variable domain (outside the CDR3, taken from reference TRBV30 and TRBJ1-2): SQTIHQWPATLVQPVGSPLSLECTVEGTSNPNLYWYRQAAGRGLQLLFYSVGIGQISSEVPQNLSASRPQDRQFILSSKKLLLSDSGFYLCAWRAQGARGYTFGSGTRLTVV.